The rows below give T cell receptor beta chains drawn from one sample of a study of blood T cell repertoires in COVID-19. Only in-frame clones appear in the TCRdb table, and some are missing; sequencing was by immunoSEQ multiplex PCR. The profile shows 200,000 to 250,000 clones, 90% of them singletons. The sequencing sample was made of PBMCs or T cells enriched from blood (not recorded which). These receptors all come from a man aged 25 to 45 who had been exposed to COVID-19. CDR3s include the opening cysteine and the closing phenylalanine or tryptophan. Fields, in order: D gene, V gene, clone size, J gene, CDR3 protein, CDR3 DNA. D genes are given only for firm matches. Expanded clones get a size class; other rows say once, few or many, or leave the size out.

-,TRBV6-5,-,TRBJ2-2,CASSSGFPGELFF,TGTGCCAGTAGTTCAGGGTTTCCCGGGGAGCTGTTTTTT
-,TRBV11-2,-,TRBJ2-7,CASRQGGYEQYF,TGTGCCAGCAGACAAGGGGGTTACGAGCAGTACTTC
-,TRBV5-1,-,TRBJ1-1,CASSPGTLPWGNTEAFF,TGCGCCAGCAGCCCCGGGACACTCCCGTGGGGGAACACTGAAGCTTTCTTT
TRBD2,TRBV5-4,-,TRBJ2-7,CASSQKPGGVISYEQYF,TGTGCCAGCAGCCAGAAACCTGGGGGGGTAATTTCCTACGAGCAGTACTTC
-,TRBV11-2,-,TRBJ1-2,CASSLDQAAPYGYTF,TGTGCCAGCAGCTTAGATCAGGCCGCCCCATATGGCTACACCTTC
-,TRBV28,few,TRBJ2-6,CASSHEGSGANVLTF,TGTGCCAGCAGCCATGAAGGGAGCGGGGCCAACGTCCTGACTTTC
TRBD1,TRBV11-3,-,TRBJ1-3,CASSRGQGNTIYF,TGTGCCAGCAGCCGGGGACAGGGAAACACCATATATTTT
-,TRBV5-5,-,TRBJ2-7,CASSPWDTPYEQYF,TGTGCCAGCAGCCCGTGGGACACCCCCTACGAGCAGTACTTC
TRBD1,TRBV11-2,-,TRBJ1-2,CASSLGRDRVGTNYGYTF,TGTGCCAGCAGCTTAGGCCGGGACAGGGTAGGAACTAACTATGGCTACACCTTC
-,TRBV5-5,few,TRBJ1-5,CASSPSGASNQPQHF,TGTGCCAGCAGCCCTAGTGGGGCAAGCAATCAGCCCCAGCATTTT
-,TRBV5-3,-,TRBJ1-4,CAKYKATNEKLFF,TGTGCCAAGTACAAAGCAACTAATGAAAAACTGTTTTTT
TRBD1,TRBV3-1/TRBV3-2,-,TRBJ1-2,CASSQAGGWSYGYTF,TGTGCCAGCAGCCAAGCAGGGGGCTGGAGCTATGGCTACACCTTC
-,TRBV27,few,TRBJ1-3,CASSFFDGAVGSFSGNTIYF,TGTGCCAGCAGTTTTTTTGATGGGGCAGTAGGCTCGTTCTCTGGAAACACCATATATTTT
TRBD1,TRBV4-3,-,TRBJ2-3,CASSQEVRDRGRDTQYF,TGCGCCAGCAGCCAAGAGGTTCGGGACAGGGGTAGAGATACGCAGTATTTT
TRBD1,TRBV5-1,-,TRBJ2-5,CASSGQSRTGGGLGETQYF,TGCGCCAGCAGCGGCCAGAGCCGGACAGGGGGCGGTCTGGGAGAGACCCAGTACTTC
TRBD2,TRBV7-9,-,TRBJ2-1,CASLIGGGLEQFF,TGTGCCAGCCTGATCGGGGGGGGCCTTGAGCAGTTCTTC
-,TRBV25-1,-,TRBJ1-1,CASSQRQQTNTEAFF,TGTGCCAGCAGTCAGAGACAGCAGACGAACACTGAAGCTTTCTTT
-,TRBV2,once,TRBJ1-2,CASRGAGFYYGYTF,TGTGCCAGCCGCGGGGCGGGATTCTACTATGGCTACACCTTC
-,TRBV5-1,-,TRBJ2-3,CASSLYGGTDTQYF,TGCGCCAGCAGCTTGTACGGGGGCACAGATACGCAGTATTTT
-,TRBV4-2,few,TRBJ1-5,CASSQDLWGGNQPQHF,TGTGCCAGCAGCCAAGATCTGTGGGGGGGCAATCAGCCCCAGCATTTT
-,TRBV6-1,-,TRBJ2-3,CASSGAVTVHPDTQYF,TGTGCCAGCAGTGGCGCCGTCACCGTTCACCCAGATACGCAGTATTTT
-,TRBV28,-,TRBJ1-1,CASSLGQLNTEAFF,TGTGCCAGCAGCCTCGGACAGTTGAACACTGAAGCTTTCTTT
-,TRBV7-9,-,TRBJ1-1,CASSFSGPNTEAFF,TGTGCCAGCAGCTTCTCAGGCCCGAACACTGAAGCTTTCTTT
-,TRBV6-4,-,TRBJ1-2,CASRDGVNYGYTF,TGTGCCAGCAGGGACGGAGTTAACTATGGCTACACCTTC
TRBD1,TRBV5-4,once,TRBJ1-4,CASSPRQGATNEKLFF,TGTGCCAGCAGCCCGAGACAGGGTGCAACTAATGAAAAACTGTTTTTT
TRBD1,TRBV4-3,-,TRBJ1-5,CASSLDRDFNQPQHF,TGCGCCAGCAGCCTTGACAGGGACTTCAATCAGCCCCAGCATTTT
-,TRBV11-3,-,TRBJ1-4,CASSLNSNEKLFF,TGTGCCAGCAGCTTAAACAGCAATGAAAAACTGTTTTTT
-,TRBV5-1,-,TRBJ1-6,CASSLVEDNSPLHF,TGCGCCAGCAGCTTGGTAGAAGATAATTCACCCCTCCACTTT
-,TRBV7-9,-,TRBJ1-1,CASSSGQNTEAFF,TGTGCCAGCAGCTCGGGACAGAACACTGAAGCTTTCTTT
-,TRBV2,-,TRBJ2-5,CASSEFVIQETQYF,TGTGCCAGCAGTGAATTTGTCATTCAAGAGACCCAGTACTTC
-,TRBV4-1,-,TRBJ1-1,CASSRVPTAGARGEAFF,TGCGCCAGCAGCCGAGTACCGACGGCGGGGGCGCGGGGTGAAGCTTTCTTT
-,TRBV12-3/TRBV12-4,-,TRBJ2-5,CASSPQGSETQYF,TGTGCCAGCAGCCCCCAGGGGAGTGAGACCCAGTACTTC
-,TRBV5-4,-,TRBJ2-5,CASSLRRGRETQYF,TGTGCCAGCAGCTTGCGGCGGGGGCGAGAGACCCAGTACTTC
TRBD1,TRBV6-2/TRBV6-3,-,TRBJ2-2,CASSKEPGTGGHTGELFF,TGTGCCAGCAGTAAGGAACCCGGGACAGGGGGGCACACCGGGGAGCTGTTTTTT
-,TRBV5-6,-,TRBJ1-2,CASSFWGGYTF,TGTGCCAGCAGCTTTTGGGGCGGCTACACCTTC
-,TRBV5-1,-,TRBJ2-2,CASSITPLETGELFF,TGCGCCAGCAGCATCACTCCCCTAGAGACCGGGGAGCTGTTTTTT
-,TRBV5-4,-,TRBJ1-1,CASSLLYGVDTEAFF,TGTGCCAGCAGCTTATTATACGGGGTAGACACTGAAGCTTTCTTT
TRBD2,TRBV5-1,-,TRBJ2-7,CASSGLANGEQYF,TGCGCCAGCAGTGGACTAGCGAACGGCGAGCAGTACTTC
-,TRBV12-3/TRBV12-4,-,TRBJ2-1,CASSSITGNEQFF,TGTGCCAGCAGTTCGATCACAGGGAATGAGCAGTTCTTC
-,TRBV11-1,-,TRBJ2-7,CASSSGPGEQYF,TGTGCCAGCAGCTCTGGACCGGGAGAGCAGTACTTC
TRBD1,TRBV11-3,-,TRBJ1-2,CASSSGQRDRGAGGYTF,TGTGCCAGCAGCTCTGGTCAAAGGGACAGGGGAGCGGGGGGCTACACCTTC
-,TRBV7-9,once,TRBJ2-1,CASSPPAGEVYNEQFF,TGTGCCAGCAGCCCACCGGCCGGGGAGGTTTATAATGAGCAGTTCTTC
TRBD1,TRBV11-2,-,TRBJ2-7,CASSAGIRDRLYEQYF,TGTGCCAGCAGCGCCGGGATAAGGGACAGGTTATACGAGCAGTACTTC
TRBD1,TRBV7-8,-,TRBJ1-2,CASSLDRVNGYTF,TGTGCCAGCAGCCTGGACAGGGTTAACGGCTACACCTTC
-,TRBV7-9,-,TRBJ1-2,CASSLDLQPHGYTF,TGTGCCAGCAGCTTAGATTTACAGCCACATGGCTACACCTTC
-,TRBV19,-,TRBJ1-6,CASSIAGGPRSPLHF,TGTGCCAGTAGTATTGCCGGGGGGCCCCGTTCACCCCTCCACTTT
-,TRBV11-2,-,TRBJ2-1,CASRGVASISYNEQFF,TGTGCCAGCAGGGGAGTGGCGTCTATCTCCTACAATGAGCAGTTCTTC
-,TRBV19,-,TRBJ1-2,CASSMDAGRNYGYTF,TGTGCCAGTAGCATGGACGCGGGGCGTAACTATGGCTACACCTTC
-,TRBV5-5,-,TRBJ2-7,CASSAGGFYEQYF,TGTGCCAGCTCCGCTGGAGGGTTCTACGAGCAGTACTTC
-,TRBV5-5,-,TRBJ2-1,CASSLNTDEQFF,TGTGCCAGCAGCTTGAATACGGATGAGCAGTTCTTC
TRBD2,TRBV6-2/TRBV6-3,-,TRBJ2-3,CASSYFLAGDTDTQYF,TGTGCCAGCAGTTACTTCCTAGCGGGGGACACAGATACGCAGTATTTT
TRBD1,TRBV5-5,-,TRBJ1-3,CASSFLPLLMTGRSGNTIYF,TGTGCCAGCAGCTTTCTTCCACTACTCATGACAGGGAGGTCTGGAAACACCATATATTTT
TRBD1,TRBV4-3,-,TRBJ1-2,CASSQSQGSYGYTF,TGCGCCAGCAGCCAATCACAGGGGAGCTATGGCTACACCTTC
-,TRBV15,-,TRBJ1-1,CATSAPSASLAFF,TGTGCCACCTCTGCGCCCTCAGCGAGTCTTGCTTTCTTT
TRBD2,TRBV13,once,TRBJ2-5,CASSLSPGLAGKEETQYF,TGTGCCAGCAGCTTATCGCCGGGACTAGCGGGGAAGGAAGAGACCCAGTACTTC